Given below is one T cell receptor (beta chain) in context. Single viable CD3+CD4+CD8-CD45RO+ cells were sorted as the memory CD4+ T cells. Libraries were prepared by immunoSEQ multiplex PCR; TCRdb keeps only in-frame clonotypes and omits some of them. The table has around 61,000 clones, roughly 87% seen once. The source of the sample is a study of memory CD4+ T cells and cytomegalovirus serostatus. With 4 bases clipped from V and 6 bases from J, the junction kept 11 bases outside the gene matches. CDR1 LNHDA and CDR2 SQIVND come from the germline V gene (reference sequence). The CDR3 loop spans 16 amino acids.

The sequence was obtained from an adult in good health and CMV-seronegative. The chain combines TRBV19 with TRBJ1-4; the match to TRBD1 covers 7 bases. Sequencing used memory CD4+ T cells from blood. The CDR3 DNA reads TGTGCCAGTAGTACCCTCCTGAGGACAGGCGATGAAAAACTGTTTTTT. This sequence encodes CASSTLLRTGDEKLFF.